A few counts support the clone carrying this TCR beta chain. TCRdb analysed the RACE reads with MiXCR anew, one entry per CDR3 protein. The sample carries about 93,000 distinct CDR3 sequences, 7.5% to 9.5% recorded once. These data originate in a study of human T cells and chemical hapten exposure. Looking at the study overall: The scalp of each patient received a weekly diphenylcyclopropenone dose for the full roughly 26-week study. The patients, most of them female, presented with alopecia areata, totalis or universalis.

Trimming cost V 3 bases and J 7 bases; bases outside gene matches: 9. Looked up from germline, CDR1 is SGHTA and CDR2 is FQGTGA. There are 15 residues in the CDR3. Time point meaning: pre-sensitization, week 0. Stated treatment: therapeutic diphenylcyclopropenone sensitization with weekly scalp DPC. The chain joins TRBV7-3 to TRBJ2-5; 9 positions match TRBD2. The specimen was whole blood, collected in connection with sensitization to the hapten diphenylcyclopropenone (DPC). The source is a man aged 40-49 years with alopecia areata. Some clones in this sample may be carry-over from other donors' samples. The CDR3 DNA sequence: TGTGCCAGCAGCTTGGCTGCGGGAGCGGGAGGGACCCAGTACTTC. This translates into CASSLAAGAGGTQYF.